This record covers a single T cell receptor (beta chain). No antigen is known for it. Germline values: CDR1 MNHEY, CDR2 SVGEGT. Trimming stripped 2 bases from V and 6 bases from J, with 11 bases between. The CDR3 is made up of 13 amino acids. RNA transcripts yielded amplified TCR beta CDR3 regions. The study used the HTBI primer set for a first-round RT-PCR of the TCR CDR3. Using its own MiXCR run on the multiplex PCR reads, TCRdb lists one record per CDR3 protein. The sample includes 250,000 to 300,000 distinct CDR3 sequences, about 14% seen only once; the top ten take around 7.9%. The data originate from a study of T cells in Graves' hyperthyroidism and ophthalmopathy. Study outcomes and limitations: Blood also carried most thyroid clonotypes expanded above 0.001.

The diagnoses drew upon clinical symptoms, serum thyroxine and TRAb, thyroid ultrasound and orbital computed tomography. The source of the PBMCs was 9.5 to 10 ml of fresh peripheral blood. The sample consisted of blood. The rearrangement uses TRBV6-2 or TRBV6-3 and TRBJ2-7; D gene uncertain. This TCR was recovered from a woman in her 30s with Graves' hyperthyroidism that later progressed to Graves' ophthalmopathy. CDR3 bases: TGTGCCAGCAGTTACATAGACCCAAGCGAGCAGTACTTC. It translates to CASSYIDPSEQYF.